Following are 25 T cell receptor beta chains from one sample sequenced in a study of blood T cell repertoires in COVID-19. Sequenced by immunoSEQ multiplex PCR; TCRdb stores in-frame clones only, minus some. The sample includes some 520,000 clones, 89% of them seen just once. The sample taken for sequencing was peripheral blood. All receptors come from a man aged 18-30 years with COVID-19, enrolled during active disease.

This chain connects TRBV5-1 to TRBJ1-3; D possibly corresponds to TRBD1 (6 bases). Looked up from germline, CDR1 is SGHRS and CDR2 is YFSETQ. The CDR3 sequence is 14 residues long. V lost 3 bases, J lost 5 bases, and 12 bases lay in between. The DNA of the CDR3 is TGCGCCAGCAGCTCGGACAGCGGCCGAAACACCATATATTTT. This sequence encodes CASSSDSGRNTIYF. Using reference TRBV5-1 and TRBJ1-3 for the parts outside the CDR3, the full variable domain is KAGVTQTPRYLIKTRGQQVTLSCSPISGHRSVSWYQQTPGQGLQFLFEYFSETQRNKGNFPGRFSGRQFSNSRSEMNVSTLELGDSALYLCASSSDSGRNTIYFGEGSWLTVV.

The chain couples TRBV6-2 or TRBV6-3 to TRBJ2-7; D gene unclear. Trimming removed 0 bases at V and 5 bases at J, with 14 bases between. The CDR3 consists of 15 residues. The germline CDR1 and CDR2 sequences are MNHEY and SVGEGT. The CDR3 sequence: CASSYSASQTHEQYF. CDR3 sequence (DNA): TGTGCCAGCAGTTACTCCGCCTCACAGACGCACGAGCAGTACTTC.

V gene TRBV28 combines with J gene TRBJ2-7; no clear D gene. The length of the CDR3 is 13 residues. V lost 6 bases and J lost 4, with 13 bases in between. Germline CDR1 reads MDHEN; CDR2 reads SYDVKM. This CDR3 reads CASSPLRWYEQYF. In DNA, the CDR3 is TGTGCCAGCAGCCCCCTTCGGTGGTACGAGCAGTACTTC.

This clone came up once. The chain joins TRBV7-2 to TRBJ1-4; D possibly corresponds to TRBD1 (5 bases). The CDR3 length is 15 residues. Trimming shortened V by 5 bases and J by 7 bases, and 17 bases separated the two germline ends. Per germline, CDR1 SGHTA and CDR2 FQGNSA. CDR3 DNA sequence: TGTGCCAGCAGCCCCACCCCGGAAAGGGGTGAAAAACTGTTTTTT. It specifies CASSPTPERGEKLFF. The full variable domain, in which reference TRBV7-2 and TRBJ1-4 provide the parts outside the CDR3, is GAGVSQSPSNKVTEKGKDVELRCDPISGHTALYWYRQSLGQGLEFLIYFQGNSAPDKSGLPSDRFSAERTGGSVSTLTIQRTQQEDSAVYLCASSPTPERGEKLFFGSGTQLSVL.

The chain employs TRBV5-8 and TRBJ1-4; 7 bases agree with TRBD1. This CDR3 has 15 amino acids. CDR1 SGHTS and CDR2 YDEGEE come from the germline V gene. V lost 4 bases and J lost 1; bases outside the gene matches: 4. Here the CDR3 DNA reads TGTGCCAGCAGCCTAAGACAGGGAACTAATGAAAAACTGTTTTTT. Protein product: CASSLRQGTNEKLFF.

A single count supports this clone. The chain is built from TRBV5-5 and TRBJ2-7; 12 positions agree with TRBD1. The germline V gene encodes CDR1 SGHKS and CDR2 YYEKEE (reference sequence). This CDR3 has 15 residues. V gave up 2 bases and J gave up 4 bases; unmatched junction bases: 4. CDR3 amino acids: CASSLPGQGAYEQYF. The CDR3 DNA follows: TGTGCCAGCAGCTTACCGGGACAGGGGGCTTACGAGCAGTACTTC.

The chain joins TRBV5-1 to TRBJ1-2; 12 bases match TRBD1. This CDR3 spans 17 amino acids. V shed 4 bases and J 4 bases; nucleotides not matched to a gene: 11. Per germline, CDR1 SGHRS and CDR2 YFSETQ. The CDR3 protein is CASSTGRDRGLFYGYTF. DNA of the CDR3: TGCGCCAGCAGCACGGGAAGGGACAGGGGGCTATTCTATGGCTACACCTTC.

This clone was seen only once. Additional DNA sequences in this sample encode the identical CDR3. The J gene is TRBJ2-1, the V gene TRBV18; 8 positions match TRBD1. V was pared by 2 bases and J by 8 bases, with 11 bases of the junction left unmatched. This CDR3 has 16 residues. Germline loops: CDR1 KGHSH, CDR2 LQKENI. In DNA form, the CDR3 reads TGTGCCAGCTCACCATTCGGGACAGGATCGGCGGATGAGCAGTTCTTC. It yields the protein CASSPFGTGSADEQFF.

This sequence joins TRBV6-1 and TRBJ2-5; 7 bases line up with TRBD2. The CDR3 consists of 13 residues. Per germline, CDR1 MNHNS and CDR2 SASEGT. After removal of 3 bases from V and 4 bases from J, the junction contained 2 bases not matched to a gene. The CDR3 nucleotides are TGTGCCAGCAGTGATCGACTAGCAGAGACCCAGTACTTC. This sequence encodes CASSDRLAETQYF.

In this sample, this clone turned up many times. This CDR3 is CASSLDPQGNTIYF. CDR3 DNA sequence: TGTGCCAGCAGCTTAGATCCTCAGGGAAACACCATATATTTT. The chain carries TRBV11-2 and TRBJ1-3, with D uncertain. Germline CDR1 SGHAT, CDR2 FQNNGV. The V and J ends lost 0 bases and 4 bases respectively, with 7 bases between them. This CDR3 contains 14 residues.

The rearrangement joins TRBV19 to TRBJ2-1; 7 bases align to TRBD2. The trim removed 5 bases at V and 9 bases at J, leaving 7 bases unmatched. There are 13 residues in the CDR3. Per germline, CDR1 LNHDA and CDR2 SQIVND (reference sequence). This CDR3 reads CASSPTSQSEQFF. The CDR3, as DNA: TGTGCCAGTAGTCCGACTAGCCAGAGTGAGCAGTTCTTC.

The chain recombines TRBV25-1 with TRBJ1-1; 7 bases fit TRBD1. Per the germline V gene, CDR1 is MGHDK and CDR2 is SYGVNS. This CDR3 comprises 15 residues. V dropped 5 bases and J dropped 7; count of bases not matched to a gene: 13. The CDR3 spells CASSSGTAGFSEAFF. The CDR3 nucleotides read TGTGCCAGCAGTTCAGGGACAGCCGGTTTCAGTGAAGCTTTCTTT. Full variable domain (missing parts from reference TRBV25-1 and TRBJ1-1): EADIYQTPRYLVIGTGKKITLECSQTMGHDKMYWYQQDPGMELHLIHYSYGVNSTEKGDLSSESTVSRIRTEHFPLTLESARPSHTSQYLCASSSGTAGFSEAFFGQGTRLTVV.

The chain joins TRBV7-4 to TRBJ1-5; tentatively, D is TRBD1 (6 bases). The germline V and J ends were trimmed by 6 bases and 4 bases, with 22 bases remaining between them. There are 17 residues in the CDR3. Germline CDR1 is SGHVT and CDR2 is SQSDAQ. The CDR3 DNA reads as TGTGCCAGCAGACTACCGGAGGAACAGGGAAGGAATCAGCCCCAGCATTTT. Protein product: CASRLPEEQGRNQPQHF.

The J gene is TRBJ2-3, the V gene TRBV7-3, with D uncertain. From germline, CDR1 is SGHTA and CDR2 FQGTGA. The CDR3 covers 15 residues. Trimming stripped 1 base from V and 0 bases from J, with 8 bases between. This chain's CDR3 is CASSLMSGSTDTQYF. The CDR3 DNA sequence: TGTGCCAGCAGCTTAATGTCGGGTAGCACAGATACGCAGTATTTT.

The J gene is TRBJ2-1, the V gene TRBV7-9; 8 nucleotides agree with TRBD1. The germline V gene has CDR1 SEHNR and CDR2 FQNEAQ (reference sequence). CDR3 length: 12 amino acids. After removal of 6 bases from V and 5 bases from J, the junction contained 0 bases not matched to a gene. The CDR3 loop reads CASRDRDNEQFF. In DNA, the CDR3 is TGTGCCAGCAGGGACAGGGACAATGAGCAGTTCTTC.

This chain joins TRBV6-5 and TRBJ1-5, with 7 positions matching TRBD1. This CDR3 has 13 residues. V lost 7 bases to trimming and J lost 6 bases; unmatched junction nucleotides: 6. Germline V gene data show CDR1 as MNHEY and CDR2 as SVGAGI. In nucleotides, the CDR3 is TGTGCCAGCACGGAGGGGGCAGGTCAGCCCCAGCATTTT. Residues: CASTEGAGQPQHF.

The chain has TRBV6-1 and TRBJ1-5; D perhaps matches TRBD1 (5 bases). Per the germline V gene, CDR1 is MNHNS and CDR2 is SASEGT. This CDR3 region has 16 residues. V was clipped by 4 bases and J by 2 bases, with 15 bases between them. The CDR3 nucleotides are TGTGCCAGCAGTGGGCCGAACAGGTATTGCAATCAGCCCCAGCATTTT. This encodes CASSGPNRYCNQPQHF.

About this clone: The sample contains more than one DNA sequence encoding this CDR3. The chain employs TRBV5-1 and TRBJ2-7; 10 positions match TRBD2. With 0 bases clipped from V and 3 bases from J, the junction kept 3 bases outside the gene matches. This CDR3 spans 15 amino acids. Germline V gene sequence: CDR1 SGHRS, CDR2 YFSETQ. CDR3 bases: TGCGCCAGCAGCTTGGGAACTAGCGGGGACTACGAGCAGTACTTC. It translates to CASSLGTSGDYEQYF.

CDR3 nucleotides: TGTGCCATCAGTGATAGTCGGGAGACTCAAGAGACCCAGTACTTC. Protein product: CAISDSRETQETQYF. The rearrangement joins TRBV10-3 to TRBJ2-5; tentatively, D is TRBD2 (6 bases). The V and J ends lost 3 bases and 2 bases respectively, with 13 bases between them. Germline CDR1 and CDR2: ENHRY and SYGVKD. The CDR3 runs 15 residues.

The chain employs TRBV10-2 and TRBJ2-3; tentatively, D is TRBD2 (5 bases). The CDR3 runs to 13 residues. Trimming shortened V by 8 bases and J by 6 bases, and 15 bases separated the two germline ends. Germline CDR1 and CDR2: WSHSY and SAAADI. The DNA for the CDR3 is TGCGCCAGCGCGAGGGCTTTTAGGGATACGCAGTATTTT. The encoded protein is CASARAFRDTQYF.

This clone was picked up one time. The V gene is TRBV3-1 (or the pseudogene TRBV3-2), the J gene TRBJ2-1, with TRBD2 matching 12 bases. CDR3 length: 16 residues. Germline CDR1 and CDR2: LGHDT and YNNKEL (reference sequence). V shed 5 bases, J shed 7 bases, and the junction held 9 bases outside the gene matches. The CDR3 here is CASSKAGLAGFNEQFF. CDR3 sequence (DNA): TGTGCCAGCAGCAAAGCCGGACTAGCGGGATTTAATGAGCAGTTCTTC.

The CDR3 DNA reads TGTGCCAGCTCACCGGGGCTAAACCGGGACAGCTTATTCTACTATGGCTACACCTTC. Protein product: CASSPGLNRDSLFYYGYTF. The rearrangement links TRBV18 to TRBJ1-2, with 7 bases aligning to TRBD1. The V segment lost 3 bases and the J segment 3 bases; nucleotides outside the gene matches: 19. CDR3 length: 19 amino acids. Germline V lookup: CDR1 KGHSH, CDR2 LQKENI.

This clone showed up just a few times. The chain combines TRBV27 with TRBJ2-7, with D possibly TRBD1 on 6 matching bases. The germline CDR1 and CDR2 sequences are MNHEY and SMNVEV (reference sequence). V lost 6 bases and J lost 2, with 14 bases in between. This CDR3 comprises 14 residues. The CDR3 is CASSPGTLAYEQYF. Written as DNA, the CDR3 is TGTGCCAGCAGCCCCGGGACATTAGCCTACGAGCAGTACTTC.

This clone turned up a few times. V is TRBV19 and J is TRBJ1-5; D is undetermined. Germline CDR1 and CDR2: LNHDA and SQIVND (reference sequence). Between the trimmed V and J ends, which lost 6 bases and 0 bases, there was a span of 12 bases. This CDR3 region has 15 residues. CDR3: CASRTGISSNQPQHF. The CDR3 bases are TGTGCCAGTAGAACGGGGATCAGTAGCAATCAGCCCCAGCATTTT.

The chain joins TRBV24-1 to TRBJ2-1; 9 bases are shared with TRBD1. V dropped 3 bases and J dropped 6; count of bases not matched to a gene: 11. The CDR3 contains 17 residues. Germline V gene lookup returns CDR1 KGHDR and CDR2 SFDVKD. CDR3 DNA sequence: TGTGCCACCAGTGATCCACCAGGACAGGGGAAACCCAATGAGCAGTTCTTC. Translation: CATSDPPGQGKPNEQFF.